The 7 T cell receptor beta chains presented below share a single source sample, sequenced in a study of beta chain features in type 1 diabetes. General study points: TCRB CDR3s were moderately but significantly shorter in Type 1 diabetes patients in all four CD4+ subsets.

These TCRs' antigens remain unknown. Expressed TCRB transcripts were sequenced after all isolated RNA was converted to cDNA. Clones were read by immunoSEQ multiplex PCR, and TCRdb kept only the in-frame ones, dropping some. The sample holds about 120,000 clones, about 17% seen once. Sequencing was done on a sample of central memory CD4+ T cells from blood. The source is a man aged 25-45 years with type 1 diabetes.

The chain combines TRBV30 with TRBJ2-1; the D is unclear. Germline lookup yields CDR1 GTSNPN and CDR2 SVGIG (reference sequence). The CDR3 contains 11 residues. V dropped 1 base and J dropped 7 bases, with 5 bases sitting between them. The CDR3 coding sequence is TGTGCCTGGAGTGCTGGGAATGAGCAGTTCTTC. It is translated as CAWSAGNEQFF.

The chain links TRBV28 to TRBJ2-7; 8 bases are shared with TRBD1. This CDR3 has 15 residues. The germline V gene encodes CDR1 MDHEN and CDR2 SYDVKM. V lost 5 bases, J lost 2 bases, and 8 bases stayed unmatched. DNA of the CDR3: TGTGCCAGCAGTCCCCCGGGACAGGCGCCCTACGAGCAGTACTTC. This codes for CASSPPGQAPYEQYF.

This clone was counted a few times. V is TRBV29-1 and J is TRBJ2-7; a weak D match, TRBD1 (8 bases). V was clipped by 4 bases and J by 3 bases, with 19 bases between them. Germline V gives CDR1 SQVTM, CDR2 ANQGSEA. The CDR3 length is 15 residues. CDR3 sequence reads: CSVGGRQGINYEQYF. The CDR3 coding sequence is TGCAGCGTTGGCGGGAGACAGGGGATAAACTACGAGCAGTACTTC.

The V call is TRBV5-1, the J call TRBJ1-5, with 7 nucleotides matching TRBD1. The trim removed 0 bases at V and 0 bases at J, leaving 18 bases unmatched. The germline gives CDR1 SGHRS, CDR2 YFSETQ. The CDR3 sequence is 21 residues long. CDR3 sequence (DNA): TGCGCCAGCAGCTTGGACAACATATGCAGCGACAGGGTGTATAGCAATCAGCCCCAGCATTTT. Amino acid sequence: CASSLDNICSDRVYSNQPQHF.

There are a few counts of this clone. V usage is TRBV30 and J usage is TRBJ1-2; D call uncertain. Looked up from germline, CDR1 is GTSNPN and CDR2 is SVGIG (reference sequence). This CDR3 region has 13 residues. V gave up 2 bases and J gave up 2 bases, with 9 bases separating them. The CDR3 nucleotides are TGTGCCTGGAGTCCGGTTGAAAACTATGGCTACACCTTC. Translated: CAWSPVENYGYTF.

This rearrangement joins TRBV6-9 to TRBJ1-2; 7 bases map to TRBD1. This CDR3 is built from 16 residues. Germline values: CDR1 MNHGY, CDR2 SVAAGI. Trimming cost V 3 bases and J 4 bases; bases outside gene matches: 11. CDR3 protein: CASSYPTTGSVYGYTF. The CDR3 DNA reads as TGTGCCAGCAGTTACCCCACGACAGGGTCGGTCTATGGCTACACCTTC.

The chain combines TRBV7-3 with TRBJ1-1; D remains unclear. The CDR3 runs 13 residues. CDR1 and CDR2 (germline): SGHTA, FQGTGA. Trimming cost V 0 bases and J 3 bases, with 5 bases left between them. CDR3 sequence: CASSLTQDTEAFF. The CDR3, as DNA: TGTGCCAGCAGCTTAACCCAAGACACTGAAGCTTTCTTT.